The source of this TCR beta chain is a study of blood T cell repertoires in COVID-19. The repertoire was sequenced with immunoSEQ multiplex PCR; TCRdb's copy has only in-frame clones and lacks some. This sample has approximately 360,000 clones, with around four fifths found just once. Sequenced: PBMCs or T cells enriched from blood (not recorded which). The receptor was derived from a woman in her fifties or sixties who had recovered from COVID-19.

Here the CDR3 DNA reads TGTGCCTGGACCGTACTCGGGGTTGAAGCGACTGAAGCTTTCTTT. This codes for CAWTVLGVEATEAFF. This rearrangement joins TRBV30 to TRBJ1-1; D unresolved. Germline V lookup: CDR1 GTSNPN, CDR2 SVGIG (reference sequence). This CDR3 is built from 15 residues. V dropped 4 bases and J dropped 5 bases, with 20 bases sitting between them. The whole variable domain, remainder taken from reference TRBV30 and TRBJ1-1, is SQTIHQWPATLVQPVGSPLSLECTVEGTSNPNLYWYRQAAGRGLQLLFYSVGIGQISSEVPQNLSASRPQDRQFILSSKKLLLSDSGFYLCAWTVLGVEATEAFFGQGTRLTVV.